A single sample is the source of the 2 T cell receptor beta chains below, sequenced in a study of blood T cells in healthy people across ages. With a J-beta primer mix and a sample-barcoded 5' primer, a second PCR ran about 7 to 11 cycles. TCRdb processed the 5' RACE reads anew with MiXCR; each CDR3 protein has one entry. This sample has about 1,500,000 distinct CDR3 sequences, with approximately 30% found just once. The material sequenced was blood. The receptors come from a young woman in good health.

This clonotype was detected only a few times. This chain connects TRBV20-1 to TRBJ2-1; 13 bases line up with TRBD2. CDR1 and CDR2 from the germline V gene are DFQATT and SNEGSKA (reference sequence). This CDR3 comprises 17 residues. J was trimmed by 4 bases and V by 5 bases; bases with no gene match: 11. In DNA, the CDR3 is TGCAGTGCTTCACCCAGCCAGGGACTAGCGGGGTACAATGAGCAGTTCTTC. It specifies CSASPSQGLAGYNEQFF.

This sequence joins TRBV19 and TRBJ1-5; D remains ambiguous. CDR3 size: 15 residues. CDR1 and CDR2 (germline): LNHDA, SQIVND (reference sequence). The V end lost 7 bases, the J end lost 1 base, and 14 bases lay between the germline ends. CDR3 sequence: CASTPQAPSNQPQHF. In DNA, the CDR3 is TGTGCCAGTACTCCACAAGCTCCCAGCAATCAGCCCCAGCATTTT.